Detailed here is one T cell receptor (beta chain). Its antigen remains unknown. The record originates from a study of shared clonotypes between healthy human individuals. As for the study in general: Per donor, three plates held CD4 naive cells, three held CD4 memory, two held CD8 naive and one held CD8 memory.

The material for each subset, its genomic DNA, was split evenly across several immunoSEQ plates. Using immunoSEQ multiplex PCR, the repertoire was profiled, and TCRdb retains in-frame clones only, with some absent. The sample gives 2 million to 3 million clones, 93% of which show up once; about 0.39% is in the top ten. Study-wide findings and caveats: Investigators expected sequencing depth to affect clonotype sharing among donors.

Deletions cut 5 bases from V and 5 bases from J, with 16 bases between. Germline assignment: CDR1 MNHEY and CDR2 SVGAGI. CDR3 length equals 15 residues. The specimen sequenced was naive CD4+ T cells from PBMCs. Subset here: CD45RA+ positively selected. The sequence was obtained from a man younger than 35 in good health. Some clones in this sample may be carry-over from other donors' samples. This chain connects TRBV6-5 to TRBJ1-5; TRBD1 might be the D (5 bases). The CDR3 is CASSRVHGGDQPQHF. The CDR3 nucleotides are TGTGCCAGCAGTAGGGTGCATGGGGGGGATCAGCCCCAGCATTTT.